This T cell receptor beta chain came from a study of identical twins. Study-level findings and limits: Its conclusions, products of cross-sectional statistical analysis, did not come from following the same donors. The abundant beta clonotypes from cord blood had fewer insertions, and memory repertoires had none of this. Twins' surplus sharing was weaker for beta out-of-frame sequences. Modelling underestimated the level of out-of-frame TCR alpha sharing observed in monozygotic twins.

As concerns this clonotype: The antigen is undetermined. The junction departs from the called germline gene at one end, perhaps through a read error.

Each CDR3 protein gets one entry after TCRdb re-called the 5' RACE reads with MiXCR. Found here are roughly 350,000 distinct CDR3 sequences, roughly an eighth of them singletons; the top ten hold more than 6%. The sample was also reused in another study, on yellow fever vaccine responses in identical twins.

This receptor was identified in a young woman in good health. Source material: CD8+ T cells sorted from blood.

CDR3 protein: CASIHPDGERYF. The CDR3 region has the DNA TGTGCCAGCATCCATCCCGACGGGGAGCGGTACTTC. The gene calls are TRBV7-9 and TRBJ2-7; possibly TRBD2 for D (5 bases). CDR1 SEHNR and CDR2 FQNEAQ come from the germline V gene (reference sequence). There are 12 residues in the CDR3.